This entry concerns a single T cell receptor beta chain. The data derive from a study of TIL therapy for anti-PD-1-resistant metastatic lung cancer. Overall study context: Patients had a median age of 54 years (range about 35-80). Half of patients were current or former smokers. Tumors carried a median roughly 1.5 non-synonymous mutations per megabase.

Trimming took 0 bases from V and 1 from J, leaving 11 bases between them. Germline V gene lookup returns CDR1 SGHKS and CDR2 YYEKEE (reference sequence). This CDR3 is 16 amino acids long. Sequencing used immunoSEQ v3. The protocol was immunoSEQ multiplex PCR, while the TCRdb copy is restricted to in-frame clones and leaves out a portion. The sample contains about 52,000 clones, around 80% of which appear only once. The time point here: pre-treatment sample, taken before nivolumab and TIL therapy. Enrollment ran from late 2017 to January 2020. This specimen consisted of blood, obtained at baseline. The chain couples TRBV5-5 to TRBJ1-5; D is unclear. The TCR was taken from a woman between 30 and 85 years old with non-small cell lung cancer. In nucleotides, the CDR3 is TGTGCCAGCAGCTTGGAGGCAGATACCAGCAATCAGCCCCAGCATTTT. It encodes CASSLEADTSNQPQHF.